This record looks at one T cell receptor (beta chain) sequence and its context. Authors' data handling: Amplification of reference gene primers provided the estimated nucleated cell counts. Generated by immunoSEQ multiplex PCR, the TCRdb table keeps only in-frame clones and is missing some. V and J calls and clone size follow that table, whereas D and trimming were derived from the DNA. The sample lists around 200,000 clones, around 82% seen once, with 5.5% in the top ten. This record belongs to a study of blood T cell repertoires in COVID-19. Across the whole study: COVID-19 samples collected from the United States, Italy and Spain covered acute and convalescent phases. Sample material is recorded as cDNA or gDNA derived from T cells, B-cell-depleted T cells, or PBMCs.

V lost 6 bases, J lost 8 bases, and 10 bases lay in between. This CDR3 is built from 11 residues. Germline V gives CDR1 MDHEN, CDR2 SYDVKM. Sequencing was carried out using peripheral blood. The sequence derives from a woman aged 70-85 years with acute or convalescent COVID-19. This sequence joins TRBV28 and TRBJ1-1, with TRBD1 as a possible D gene (5 bases). CDR3 sequence reads: CASRGGREAFF. In DNA form, the CDR3 reads TGTGCCAGCAGGGGGGGGAGGGAAGCTTTCTTT. Combining the CDR3 with reference TRBV28 and TRBJ1-1 gives the whole variable domain DVKVTQSSRYLVKRTGEKVFLECVQDMDHENMFWYRQDPGLGLRLIYFSYDVKMKEKGDIPEGYSVSREKKERFSLILESASTNQTSMYLCASRGGREAFFGQGTRLTVV.